This passage covers 5 T cell receptor beta chains from one sample sequenced in a study of shared clonotypes between healthy human individuals. Using immunoSEQ multiplex PCR, the repertoire was profiled, and TCRdb retains in-frame clones only, with some absent. The sample lists some 2,100,000 clones; around 95% were seen once. Sequencing input: naive CD4+ T cells sorted from blood. The subset was: CD45RA+ positively selected. The receptors were sampled from a young man in good health.

V and J are TRBV9 and TRBJ2-3; possibly TRBD2 for D (6 bases). The germline CDR1 and CDR2 sequences are SGDLS and YYNGEE. This CDR3 region has 14 residues. V was trimmed by 4 bases and J by 7 bases, leaving 16 bases between them. Here the CDR3 reads CASSPSAEGYTQYF. The CDR3 DNA reads as TGTGCCAGCAGCCCTAGCGCCGAAGGCTATACGCAGTATTTT.

V usage is TRBV28 and J usage is TRBJ1-2; 9 bases map to TRBD1. The germline V gene encodes CDR1 MDHEN and CDR2 SYDVKM. The CDR3 extends over 15 amino acids. V lost 5 bases, J lost 8 bases, and 12 bases stayed unmatched. The CDR3 is CASSPPGQGLYGYTF. For the CDR3, the DNA is TGTGCCAGCAGTCCACCGGGACAGGGCCTATACGGCTACACCTTC.

V and J are TRBV6-1 and TRBJ2-7, with no clear D. Germline CDR1 MNHNS, CDR2 SASEGT. Trimming left V 6 bases short and J 5 bases short, with 14 bases between. The CDR3 totals 13 residues. CDR3 residues: CASSPPGLHEQYF. CDR3 nucleotide sequence: TGTGCCAGCAGCCCGCCGGGCTTGCACGAGCAGTACTTC.

V and J are TRBV30 and TRBJ2-7; 9 bases are shared with TRBD1. Germline CDR1 and CDR2: GTSNPN and SVGIG (reference sequence). There are 15 residues in the CDR3. The V segment lost 4 bases and the J segment 9 bases; nucleotides outside the gene matches: 16. CDR3 nucleotides: TGTGCCTGGACTGAAACGGGACAGGGTTTTCTAGGGCAGTACTTC. Protein: CAWTETGQGFLGQYF.

The rearrangement links TRBV2 to TRBJ2-5, with TRBD2 matching 10 bases. The CDR3 contains 17 residues. The J segment lost 0 bases and the V segment lost 4 bases, leaving 8 bases of the junction unmatched. Germline V gene lookup returns CDR1 SNHLY and CDR2 FYNNEI. CDR3 bases: TGTGCCAGCAGTGTTCCGGGACTAGCGACTAACCAAGAGACCCAGTACTTC. Protein sequence: CASSVPGLATNQETQYF.